Reported below is one T cell receptor (beta chain). Its antigen is as yet unknown. The sample belongs to a study of PD-L1 blockade in urothelial cancer. Overall study: At some point between 2012 and 2014, patients got going on atezolizumab, taking 1,200 mg intravenously every 3 weeks.

Study findings and constraints: Tumor-associated clones in blood expanded more at 3 weeks in durable-benefit patients.

Using immunoSEQ multiplex PCR, the repertoire was profiled, and TCRdb retains in-frame clones only, with some absent. This sample has some 40,000 clones, with about 89% found just once. Described time point: peripheral blood 6 weeks after treatment start. This TCR was recovered from a man aged 65 to 79 with urothelial cancer. This material consisted of PBMCs, taken around atezolizumab (anti-PD-L1) treatment.

CDR3 residues: CSVGRQANEKLFF. CDR3 coding DNA: TGCAGCGTCGGGAGGCAGGCTAATGAAAAACTGTTTTTT. J is TRBJ1-4 and V is TRBV29-1; no reliable D call. Germline values: CDR1 SQVTM, CDR2 ANQGSEA. V lost 6 bases to trimming and J lost 3 bases, with 11 bases between them. The CDR3 consists of 13 residues.